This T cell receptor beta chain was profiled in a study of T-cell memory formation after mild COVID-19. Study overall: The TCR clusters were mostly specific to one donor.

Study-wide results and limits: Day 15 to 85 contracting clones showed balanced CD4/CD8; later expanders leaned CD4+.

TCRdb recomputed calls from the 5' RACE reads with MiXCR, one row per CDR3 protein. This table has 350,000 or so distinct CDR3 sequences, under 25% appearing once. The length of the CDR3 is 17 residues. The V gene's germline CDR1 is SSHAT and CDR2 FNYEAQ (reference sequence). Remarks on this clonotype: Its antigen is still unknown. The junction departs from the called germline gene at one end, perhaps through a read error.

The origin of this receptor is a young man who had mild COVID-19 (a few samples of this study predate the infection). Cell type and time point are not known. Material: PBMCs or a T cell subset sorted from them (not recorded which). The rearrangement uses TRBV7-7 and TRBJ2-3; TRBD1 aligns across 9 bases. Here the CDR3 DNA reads TGTGCTAGCAGCTCAATGGGCCCGGGACAGGGCTCAGATACGCAGTATTTT. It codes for CASSSMGPGQGSDTQYF.